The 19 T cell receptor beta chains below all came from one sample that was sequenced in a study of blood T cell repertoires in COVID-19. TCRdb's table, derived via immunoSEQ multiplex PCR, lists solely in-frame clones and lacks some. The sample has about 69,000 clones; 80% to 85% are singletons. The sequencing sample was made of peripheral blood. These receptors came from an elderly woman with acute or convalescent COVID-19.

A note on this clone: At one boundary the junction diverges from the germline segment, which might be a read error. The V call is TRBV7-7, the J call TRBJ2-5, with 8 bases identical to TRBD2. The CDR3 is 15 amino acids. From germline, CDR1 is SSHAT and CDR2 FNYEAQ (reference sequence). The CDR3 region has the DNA TGTGCTAGCAGCCCCGCGCGGGGGGAACAAGAGACCCAGTACTTC. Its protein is CASSPARGEQETQYF.

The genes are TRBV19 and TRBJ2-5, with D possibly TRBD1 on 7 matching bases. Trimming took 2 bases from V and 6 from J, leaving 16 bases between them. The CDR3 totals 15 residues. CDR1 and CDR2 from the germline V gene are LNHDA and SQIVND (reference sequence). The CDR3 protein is CASSISAGGRKTQYF. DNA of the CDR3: TGTGCCAGTAGTATATCGGCAGGGGGGCGGAAGACCCAGTACTTC.

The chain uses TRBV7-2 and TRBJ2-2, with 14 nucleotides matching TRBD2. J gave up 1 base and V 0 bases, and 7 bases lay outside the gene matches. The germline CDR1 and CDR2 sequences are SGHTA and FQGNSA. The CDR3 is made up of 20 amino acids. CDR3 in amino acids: CASSLALRGLAGGNTGELFF. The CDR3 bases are TGTGCCAGCAGCTTAGCGCTCCGAGGACTAGCGGGGGGGAACACCGGGGAGCTGTTTTTT.

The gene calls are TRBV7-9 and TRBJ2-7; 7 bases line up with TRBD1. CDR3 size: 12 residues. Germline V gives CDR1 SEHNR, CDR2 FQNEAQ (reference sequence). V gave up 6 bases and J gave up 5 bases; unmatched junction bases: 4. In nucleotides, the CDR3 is TGTGCCAGCAGGCGTACAGGGGACGAGCAGTACTTC. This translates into CASRRTGDEQYF.

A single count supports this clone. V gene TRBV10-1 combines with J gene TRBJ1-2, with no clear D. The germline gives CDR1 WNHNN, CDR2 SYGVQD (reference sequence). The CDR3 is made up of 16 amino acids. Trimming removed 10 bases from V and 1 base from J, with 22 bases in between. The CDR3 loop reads CATDPLREPLNYGYTF. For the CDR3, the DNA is TGCGCCACCGATCCCCTCCGGGAGCCCCTTAACTATGGCTACACCTTC.

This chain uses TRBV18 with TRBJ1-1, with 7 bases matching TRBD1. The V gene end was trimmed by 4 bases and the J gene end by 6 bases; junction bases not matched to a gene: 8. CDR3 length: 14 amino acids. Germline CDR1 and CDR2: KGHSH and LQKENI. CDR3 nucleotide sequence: TGTGCCAGCTCACTCTCCGACAGGGTTGCTGAAGCTTTCTTT. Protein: CASSLSDRVAEAFF.

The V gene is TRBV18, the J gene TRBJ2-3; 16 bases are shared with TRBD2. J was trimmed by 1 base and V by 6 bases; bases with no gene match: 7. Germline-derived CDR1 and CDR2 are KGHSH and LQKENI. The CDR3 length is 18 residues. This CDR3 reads CASSPGLAGGFGTDTQYF. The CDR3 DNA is TGTGCCAGCTCCCCGGGACTAGCGGGGGGGTTCGGCACAGATACGCAGTATTTT. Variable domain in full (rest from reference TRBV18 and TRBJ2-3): NAGVMQNPRHLVRRRGQEARLRCSPMKGHSHVYWYRQLPEEGLKFMVYLQKENIIDESGMPKERFSAEFPKEGPSILRIQQVVRGDSAAYFCASSPGLAGGFGTDTQYFGPGTRLTVL.

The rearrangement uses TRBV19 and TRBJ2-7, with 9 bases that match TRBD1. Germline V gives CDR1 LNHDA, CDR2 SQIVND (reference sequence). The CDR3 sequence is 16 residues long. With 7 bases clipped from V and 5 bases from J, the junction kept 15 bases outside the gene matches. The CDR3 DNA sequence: TGTGCCAGTACCCCTGGGACAGGGTTTTTTGAGGACGAGCAGTACTTC. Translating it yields CASTPGTGFFEDEQYF. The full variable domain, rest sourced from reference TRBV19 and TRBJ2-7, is DGGITQSPKYLFRKEGQNVTLSCEQNLNHDAMYWYRQDPGQGLRLIYYSQIVNDFQKGDIAEGYSVSREKKESFPLTVTSAQKNPTAFYLCASTPGTGFFEDEQYFGPGTRLTVT.

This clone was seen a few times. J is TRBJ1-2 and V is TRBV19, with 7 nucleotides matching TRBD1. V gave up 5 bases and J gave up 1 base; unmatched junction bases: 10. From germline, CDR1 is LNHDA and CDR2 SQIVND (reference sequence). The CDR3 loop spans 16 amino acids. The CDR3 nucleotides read TGTGCCAGTAGTTCCCAGTCAGGGGGTCGTAACTATGGCTACACCTTC. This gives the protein CASSSQSGGRNYGYTF.

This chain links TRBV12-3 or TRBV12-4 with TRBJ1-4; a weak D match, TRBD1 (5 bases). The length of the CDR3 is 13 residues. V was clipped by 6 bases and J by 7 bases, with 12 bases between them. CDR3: CASRSQVIEKLFF. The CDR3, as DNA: TGTGCCAGCAGATCACAGGTGATTGAAAAACTGTTTTTT.

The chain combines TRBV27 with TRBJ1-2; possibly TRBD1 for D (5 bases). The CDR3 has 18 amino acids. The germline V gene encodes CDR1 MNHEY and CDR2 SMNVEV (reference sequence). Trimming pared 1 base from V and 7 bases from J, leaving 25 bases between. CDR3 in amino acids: CASSLLLSWPDSGAGYTF. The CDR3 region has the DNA TGTGCCAGCAGTTTATTATTATCGTGGCCAGACAGTGGCGCTGGCTACACCTTC.

The CDR3 nucleotides are TGTGCCAGCAGTGAGTTAGGACAGGGAAACACCATATATTTT. Translating it yields CASSELGQGNTIYF. The chain employs TRBV2 and TRBJ1-3; the D gene is possibly TRBD1 (6 bases). The CDR3 is 14 amino acids. The germline gives CDR1 SNHLY, CDR2 FYNNEI. The V end lost 3 bases, the J end lost 4 bases, and 10 bases lay between the germline ends.

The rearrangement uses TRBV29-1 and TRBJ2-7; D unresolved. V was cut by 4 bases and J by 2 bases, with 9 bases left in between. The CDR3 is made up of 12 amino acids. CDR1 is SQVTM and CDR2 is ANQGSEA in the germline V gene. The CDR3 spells CSVASSTYEQYF. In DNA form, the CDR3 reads TGCAGCGTTGCGAGCTCCACCTACGAGCAGTACTTC.

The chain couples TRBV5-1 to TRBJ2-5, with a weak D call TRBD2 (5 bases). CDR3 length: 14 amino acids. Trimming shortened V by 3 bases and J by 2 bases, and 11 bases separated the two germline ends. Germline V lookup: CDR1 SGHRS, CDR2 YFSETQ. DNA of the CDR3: TGCGCCAGCAGCTCTCAAACGGGGCAAGAGACCCAGTACTTC. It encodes CASSSQTGQETQYF.

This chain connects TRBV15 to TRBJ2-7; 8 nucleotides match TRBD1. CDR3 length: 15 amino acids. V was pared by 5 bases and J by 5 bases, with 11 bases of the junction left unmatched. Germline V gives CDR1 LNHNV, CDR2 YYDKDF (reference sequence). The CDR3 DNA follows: TGTGCCACCAGCCTTCGGAGGGCAGGGGGCCACGAGCAGTACTTC. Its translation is CATSLRRAGGHEQYF.

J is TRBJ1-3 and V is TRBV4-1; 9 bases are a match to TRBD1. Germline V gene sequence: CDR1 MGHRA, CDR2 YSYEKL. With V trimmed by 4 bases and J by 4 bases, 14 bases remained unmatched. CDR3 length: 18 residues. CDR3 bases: TGCGCCAGCAGCCCATACTACTCCGGGACAGGGATCGGAAACACCATATATTTT. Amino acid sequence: CASSPYYSGTGIGNTIYF.

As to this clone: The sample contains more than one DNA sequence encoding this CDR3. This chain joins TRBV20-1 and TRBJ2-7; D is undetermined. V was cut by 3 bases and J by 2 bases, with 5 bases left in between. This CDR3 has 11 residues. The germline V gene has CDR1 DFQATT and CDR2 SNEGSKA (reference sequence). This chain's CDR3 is CSARTTYEQYF. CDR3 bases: TGCAGTGCTAGGACAACCTACGAGCAGTACTTC.

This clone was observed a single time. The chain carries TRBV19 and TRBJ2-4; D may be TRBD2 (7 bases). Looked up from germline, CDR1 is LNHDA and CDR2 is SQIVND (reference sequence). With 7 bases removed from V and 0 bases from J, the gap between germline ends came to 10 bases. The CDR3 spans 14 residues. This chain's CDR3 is CASTRGLAKNIQYF. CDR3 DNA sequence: TGTGCCAGTACGCGGGGGCTAGCCAAAAACATTCAGTACTTC.

As DNA, the CDR3 is TGTGCCAGCAGTTTAATTCCGGGTAACTCTGGAAACACCATATATTTT. Amino acid sequence: CASSLIPGNSGNTIYF. J is TRBJ1-3 and V is TRBV28, with D uncertain. V lost 2 bases to trimming and J lost 0 bases, with 11 bases between them. The CDR3 covers 16 residues. Germline CDR1 MDHEN, CDR2 SYDVKM.